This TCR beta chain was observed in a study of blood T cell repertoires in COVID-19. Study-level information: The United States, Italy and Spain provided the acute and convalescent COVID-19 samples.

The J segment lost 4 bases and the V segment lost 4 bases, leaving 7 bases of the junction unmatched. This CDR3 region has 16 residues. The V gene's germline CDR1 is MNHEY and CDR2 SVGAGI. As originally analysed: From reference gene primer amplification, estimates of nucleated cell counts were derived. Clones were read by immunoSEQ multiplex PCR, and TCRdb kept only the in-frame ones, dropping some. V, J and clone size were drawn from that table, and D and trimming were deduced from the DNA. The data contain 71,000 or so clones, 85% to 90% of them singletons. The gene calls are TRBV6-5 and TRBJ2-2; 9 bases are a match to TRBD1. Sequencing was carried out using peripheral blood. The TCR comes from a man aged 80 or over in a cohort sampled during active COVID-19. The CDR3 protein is CASSFRGTGSTGELFF. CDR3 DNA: TGTGCCAGCAGTTTCAGGGGGACAGGGAGCACCGGGGAGCTGTTTTTT.